The rows below give T cell receptor beta chains drawn from one sample of a study of blood T cell repertoires in COVID-19. TCRdb's table, derived via immunoSEQ multiplex PCR, lists solely in-frame clones and lacks some. The data show over 450,000 clones, roughly 89% seen once. Specimen: peripheral blood. Source of these receptors: a woman aged 45-65 years with COVID-19, enrolled during active disease. The CDR3 runs from the conserved cysteine through the conserved F or W. D genes are given only for firm matches. Rows may omit the clone size; those that give it use once, few, many or a size class.

TRBV9	TRBJ1-2	-	few	TGTGCCAGCAACCGAAATCAGGGGCGGGACTATGGCTACACCTTC	CASNRNQGRDYGYTF
TRBV18	TRBJ1-2	-	-	TGTGCCAGCTCACCGGGGATATCGACAGCTAACTATGGCTACACCTTC	CASSPGISTANYGYTF
TRBV18	TRBJ2-1	TRBD1	once	TGTGCCAGCTCGCCAGACAGGGGGCATAATGAGCAGTTCTTC	CASSPDRGHNEQFF
TRBV2	TRBJ1-2	TRBD1	-	TGTGCCAGCGGTACAGGGGTACGGGGCTACACCTTC	CASGTGVRGYTF
TRBV23-1	TRBJ1-1	TRBD1	-	TGCGCCAGCAGTCAATTATGGGGACAGATGAACACTGAAGCTTTCTTT	CASSQLWGQMNTEAFF
TRBV6-1	TRBJ1-2	TRBD1	-	TGTGCCAGCAGTGAATTGGGGACAGAGTGGGTCGGCTACACCTTC	CASSELGTEWVGYTF
TRBV9	TRBJ2-1	TRBD2	-	TGTGCCAGCAGCCCTCCTTTTAGACTAGCGGGGGCCTCCTACAATGAGCAGTTCTTC	CASSPPFRLAGASYNEQFF
TRBV9	TRBJ2-7	TRBD2	many	TGTGCCAGCAGCGTTGAAGCGGGGAACCCTCCTTCCAAGCAGTACTTC	CASSVEAGNPPSKQYF
TRBV9	TRBJ2-1	TRBD2	-	TGTGCCAGCAGCGTAGACGGAGCGGGGGGGCTTCGCAATGAGCAGTTCTTC	CASSVDGAGGLRNEQFF
TRBV5-1	TRBJ1-2	TRBD1	-	TGCGCCAGCAGCTTGGACGGACAGGGAGTAGCTGACTATGGCTACACCTTC	CASSLDGQGVADYGYTF
TRBV10-1	TRBJ2-2	-	few	TGCGCCAGCAGAAGGCTAGCGAACACCGGGGAGCTGTTTTTT	CASRRLANTGELFF
TRBV7-6	TRBJ1-1	-	-	TGTGCCAGCAGCCCTGCCACGGGGGCTTTCTTT	CASSPATGAFF
TRBV5-1	TRBJ2-5	TRBD2	-	TGCGCCAGCAGCTTGGCCACTAGCGGGGATCAAGAGACCCAGTACTTC	CASSLATSGDQETQYF
TRBV6-5	TRBJ1-1	TRBD1	few	TGTGCCAGCAGGGGGGACAGGAATACTGAAGCTTTCTTT	CASRGDRNTEAFF
TRBV5-1	TRBJ2-2	-	-	TGCGCCAGCAGCTTGGCGGACAGATACACCGGGGAGCTGTTTTTT	CASSLADRYTGELFF
TRBV2	TRBJ2-3	TRBD2	-	TGTGCCAGCAGTTTAAGGACTAGCGGGGGAGCAGATACGCAGTATTTT	CASSLRTSGGADTQYF
TRBV24-1	TRBJ2-3	-	-	TGTGCCACCAGCGAGATCAGCACAGATACGCAGTATTTT	CATSEISTDTQYF
TRBV24-1	TRBJ2-6	-	-	-	CATSDFRGAGANVLTF
TRBV7-2	TRBJ2-7	-	-	TGTGCCAGCAGCCCTCGGGGAACCTCCTACGAGCAGTACTTC	CASSPRGTSYEQYF
TRBV15	TRBJ2-3	-	-	TGTGCCACCAGCAGTGGAGGGTACGGCACAGATACGCAGTATTTT	CATSSGGYGTDTQYF
TRBV30	TRBJ2-1	-	-	TGTGCCTGGAGTGTACAGGTCGATGAGCAGTTCTTC	CAWSVQVDEQFF
TRBV6-5	TRBJ1-2	-	-	TGTGCCAGCAGTCCCAACCCACCGAGAGGCTACACCTTC	CASSPNPPRGYTF
TRBV6-2/TRBV6-3	TRBJ1-2	TRBD1	-	TGTGCCAGCAGTTACTTAGGACAGGGCGACTATGGCTACACCTTC	CASSYLGQGDYGYTF
TRBV5-1	TRBJ2-7	TRBD2	-	TGCGCCAGCAGCGTTACCGGGAGGAGCTACGAGCAGTACTTC	CASSVTGRSYEQYF
TRBV19	TRBJ1-6	TRBD1	-	TGTGCCAGTAGTAGGACAGGGGTCTCCTATAATTCACCCCTCCACTTT	CASSRTGVSYNSPLHF
TRBV5-1	TRBJ1-4	-	-	TGCGCCAGCAGCAGGGGGATTAATGAAAAACTGTTTTTT	CASSRGINEKLFF
TRBV6-1	TRBJ2-2	-	few	TGTGCCAGCAGTGAATTGAGCGGGGAGCTGTTTTTT	CASSELSGELFF
TRBV3-1/TRBV3-2	TRBJ1-1	TRBD1	-	TGTGCCAGCAGCCAAGATTCGGCCAGGGGGGTATTT	CASSQDSARGVF
TRBV7-8	TRBJ2-7	TRBD1	-	TGTGCCAGCAGCCCCGGGACAGTCTACGAGCAGTACTTC	CASSPGTVYEQYF
TRBV28	TRBJ1-5	TRBD1	-	TGTGCCAGCAGCCAACTGGACAGGGAAAACCAGCCCCAGCATTTT	CASSQLDRENQPQHF
TRBV30	TRBJ1-2	-	-	TGTGCCTGGACCCCCGAACAGGGCTATGGCTACACCTTC	CAWTPEQGYGYTF
TRBV2	TRBJ1-4	-	once	TGTGCCAGCAGTGAAGTGCGGGGCGAAAAACTGTTTTTT	CASSEVRGEKLFF
TRBV27	TRBJ2-3	-	-	TGTGCCAGCAGCGACGGGGGAACAGATACGCAGTATTTT	CASSDGGTDTQYF
TRBV9	TRBJ2-1	-	few	TGTGCCAGCAGCCCTGCCCCGGGTGAGCAGTTCTTC	CASSPAPGEQFF
TRBV19	TRBJ1-6	-	-	TGTGCCAGTACCCGCGACAACAGGGATTCACCCCTCCACTTT	CASTRDNRDSPLHF
TRBV11-2	TRBJ1-4	-	-	TGTGCCAGCAGCACGGACAGACTTAATGAAAAACTGTTTTTT	CASSTDRLNEKLFF
TRBV19	TRBJ1-2	-	once	TGTGCCAGTAGGCTAGGACAGAGCTATGGCTACACCTTC	CASRLGQSYGYTF
TRBV11-2	TRBJ2-7	TRBD2	-	TGTGCCAGCAGCTTATCTGGGATGGGGGGACTATACGAGCAGTACTTC	CASSLSGMGGLYEQYF
TRBV19	TRBJ2-1	TRBD2	-	TGTGCCAGTAGTACAAAAGCGGGGGATGGTTATGAGCAGTTCTTC	CASSTKAGDGYEQFF
TRBV5-4	TRBJ2-2	-	once	TGTGCCAGCAGCAGCCCAAAGGGGGGGAGAGTTACCGGGGAGCTGTTTTTT	CASSSPKGGRVTGELFF
TRBV19	TRBJ1-5	TRBD1	-	TGTGCCAGTAGTAATCAGGGGGTAGGTCAGCCCCAGCATTTT	CASSNQGVGQPQHF
TRBV27	TRBJ1-2	TRBD1	-	TGTGCCAGCAGTTTCGGACAGGGGGCACCTGGCTACACCTTC	CASSFGQGAPGYTF
TRBV5-5	TRBJ2-1	TRBD1	once	TGTGCCAGCAGCTTGGGGATACAGGGGAGCTCCTACAATGAGCAGTTCTTC	CASSLGIQGSSYNEQFF
TRBV5-1	TRBJ2-7	-	-	TGCGCCAGCAGCACCGCCAGGGGCGAGCAGTACTTC	CASSTARGEQYF
TRBV3-1/TRBV3-2	TRBJ2-1	TRBD2	-	TGTGCCAGCAGTCTCCTACTAGCGGGGGTTTCCAATGAGCAGTTCTTC	CASSLLLAGVSNEQFF
TRBV2	TRBJ2-1	-	-	TGTGCCAGCAGCAGGGACAATGAGCAGTTCTTC	CASSRDNEQFF
TRBV7-9	TRBJ2-7	TRBD1	once	TGTGCCAGCAGCAGCGGCGGGACAGGGACCTACGAGCAGTACTTC	CASSSGGTGTYEQYF
TRBV6-5	TRBJ2-2	TRBD1	-	TGTGCCAGCAGTTCGGGGACAGGGGCTTGGGGGGAGCTGTTTTTT	CASSSGTGAWGELFF
TRBV6-1	TRBJ2-3	-	-	TGTGCCAGCAGTGAAGTTCCCGGAGGGCCCCGAGATACGCAGTATTTT	CASSEVPGGPRDTQYF
TRBV6-5	TRBJ1-1	-	-	TGTGCCAGCTGCTTGCTAACTCGGTTGTTGGCTGAAGCTTTCTTT	CASCLLTRLLAEAFF
TRBV15	TRBJ1-3	-	-	TGTGCCACCAGCAGAGGACTAGAAACTAGCTCTGGAAACACCATATATTTT	CATSRGLETSSGNTIYF
TRBV2	TRBJ2-1	-	once	TGTGCCAGCCGGAGGAAGGCAAATGAGCAGTTCTTC	CASRRKANEQFF
TRBV6-5	TRBJ1-6	-	-	TGTGCCAGCAGTTACTCGGTGGCGGCCCTTAATTCACCCCTCCACTTT	CASSYSVAALNSPLHF